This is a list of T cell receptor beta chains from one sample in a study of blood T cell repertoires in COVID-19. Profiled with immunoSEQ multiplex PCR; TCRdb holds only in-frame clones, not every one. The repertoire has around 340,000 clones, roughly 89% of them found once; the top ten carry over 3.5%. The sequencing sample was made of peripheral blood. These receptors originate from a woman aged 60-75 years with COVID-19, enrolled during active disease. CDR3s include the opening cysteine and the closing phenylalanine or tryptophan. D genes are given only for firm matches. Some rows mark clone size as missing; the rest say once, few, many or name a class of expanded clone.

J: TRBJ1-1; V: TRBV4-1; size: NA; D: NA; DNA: TGCGCCAGCAGCCAGAAACATTCGGGGACTGAAGCTTTCTTT; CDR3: CASSQKHSGTEAFF
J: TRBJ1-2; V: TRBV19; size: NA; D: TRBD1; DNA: TGTGCCAGTAGGCCGAGTCAGGGGGCTGGCTATGGCTACACCTTC; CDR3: CASRPSQGAGYGYTF
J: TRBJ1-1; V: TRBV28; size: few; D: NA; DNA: TGTGCCAGCAGTTTATCGGGGGGGCTCACTGAAGCTTTCTTT; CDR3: CASSLSGGLTEAFF
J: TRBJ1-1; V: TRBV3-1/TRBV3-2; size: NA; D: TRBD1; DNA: TGTGCCAGCAGCCAACAGGGGGTATGGGGGACTGAAGCTTTCTTT; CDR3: CASSQQGVWGTEAFF
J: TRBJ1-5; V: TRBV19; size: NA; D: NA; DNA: TGTGCCAGTAGTATTCGGGGTGGGCGCAATCAGCCCCAGCATTTT; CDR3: CASSIRGGRNQPQHF
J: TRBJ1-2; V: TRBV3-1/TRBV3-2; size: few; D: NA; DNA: TGTGCCAGCAGCCAACTCGACGGGAACTATGGCTACACCTTC; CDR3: CASSQLDGNYGYTF
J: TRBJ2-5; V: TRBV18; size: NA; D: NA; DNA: TGTGCCAGCTCACCAGCAGGGGCGGGAGAGACCCAGTACTTC; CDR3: CASSPAGAGETQYF
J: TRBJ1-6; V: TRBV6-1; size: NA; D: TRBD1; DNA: TGTGCCAGCAGTGGTAGACAGGGCTCCTATAATTCACCCCTCCACTTT; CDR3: CASSGRQGSYNSPLHF
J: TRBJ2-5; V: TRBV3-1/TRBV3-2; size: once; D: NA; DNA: TGTGCCAGCAGCCATACGTCCCAGGCCGACGCGGGGACCCAGTACTTC; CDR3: CASSHTSQADAGTQYF
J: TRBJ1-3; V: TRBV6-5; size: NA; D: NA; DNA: TGTGCCAGCAGTTATGACCAGGGGCATGGAAACACCATATATTTT; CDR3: CASSYDQGHGNTIYF
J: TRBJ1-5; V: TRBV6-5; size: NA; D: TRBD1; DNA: TGTGCCACCACTCCCAGGACAGGGATCGATCAGCCCCAGCATTTT; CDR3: CATTPRTGIDQPQHF
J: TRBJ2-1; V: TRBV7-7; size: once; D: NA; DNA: TGTGCTAGCTGTCAGCTTCCCGGGAACAATGAGCAGTTCTTC; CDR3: CASCQLPGNNEQFF
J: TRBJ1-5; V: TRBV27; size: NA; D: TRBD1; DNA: TGTGCCAGCAGTAGAGGGACAGGGATGAATCAGCCCCAGCATTTT; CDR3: CASSRGTGMNQPQHF
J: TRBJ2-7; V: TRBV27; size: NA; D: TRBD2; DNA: TGTGCCAGCAAAACTAGCGGGGGGGCCCCTTATCACTTC; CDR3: CASKTSGGAPYHF
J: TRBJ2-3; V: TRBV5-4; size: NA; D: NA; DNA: TGTGCCAGCAGCTCCCGGCAGGGTGGAGATACGCAGTATTTT; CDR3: CASSSRQGGDTQYF
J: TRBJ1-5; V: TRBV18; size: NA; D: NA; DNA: TGTGCCAGCTCACCGGCAGGGTCCTTAGCCTATAGCAATCAGCCCCAGCATTTT; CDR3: CASSPAGSLAYSNQPQHF
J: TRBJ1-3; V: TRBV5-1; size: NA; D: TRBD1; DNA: TGCGCCAGCAGCCCCGGGACAGGGGGAAACACCATATATTTT; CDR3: CASSPGTGGNTIYF
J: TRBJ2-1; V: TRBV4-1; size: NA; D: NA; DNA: TGCGCCAGCAGCCAAGATACCGCAGGCTCCTACAATGAGCAGTTCTTC; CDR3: CASSQDTAGSYNEQFF
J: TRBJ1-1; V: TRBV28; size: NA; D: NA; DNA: TGTGCCAGCAGGTTTCGCGCTGAAGCTTTCTTT; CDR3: CASRFRAEAFF
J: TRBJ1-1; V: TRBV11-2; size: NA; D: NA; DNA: TGTGCCAGCAGCTTTATGAACACTGAAGCTTTCTTT; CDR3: CASSFMNTEAFF
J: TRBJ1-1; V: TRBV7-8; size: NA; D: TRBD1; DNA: TGTGCCAGCAGCTCGACAGGGCTGAACACTGAAGCTTTCTTT; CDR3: CASSSTGLNTEAFF
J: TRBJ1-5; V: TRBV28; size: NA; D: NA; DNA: TGTGCCAGCAGTTCAAATCCAGGGGGCAATCAGCCCCAGCATTTT; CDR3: CASSSNPGGNQPQHF
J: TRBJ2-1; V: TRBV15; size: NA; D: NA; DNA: TGTGCCACCAGCAGAGAACTTCCTAGCTACGAGCAGTTCTTC; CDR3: CATSRELPSYEQFF
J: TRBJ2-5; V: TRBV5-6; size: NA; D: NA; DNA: TGTGCCAGCAGCGGGGAGACGGCACAGGGCTATGGGGAGACCCAGTACTTC; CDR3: CASSGETAQGYGETQYF
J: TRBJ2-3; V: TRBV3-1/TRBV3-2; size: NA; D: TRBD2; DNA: TGTGCCAGCAGCCAAGCGGGACTACCCGTACCCCGTGAGTATTTT; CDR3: CASSQAGLPVPREYF
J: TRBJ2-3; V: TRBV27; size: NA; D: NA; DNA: TGTGCCAGCAGTCAGCAACTAGCTACGGATACGCAGTATTTT; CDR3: CASSQQLATDTQYF
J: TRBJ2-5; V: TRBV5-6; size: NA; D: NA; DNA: TGTGCCAGCAGCCCAGGGGAAGAGACCCAGTACTTC; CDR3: CASSPGEETQYF
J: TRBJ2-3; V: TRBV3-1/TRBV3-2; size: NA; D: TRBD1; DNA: TGTGCCAGCAGCCGAGAACAGGGGGGCACAGATACGCAGTATTTT; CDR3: CASSREQGGTDTQYF
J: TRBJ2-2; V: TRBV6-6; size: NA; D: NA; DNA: TGTGCCACCCAGTCGGGGTACACCGGGGAGCTGTTTTTT; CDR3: CATQSGYTGELFF
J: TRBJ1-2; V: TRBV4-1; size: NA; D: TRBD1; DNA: TGCGCCAGCAGCCAGGACGACAGGGGGCCGTCTAACTATGGCTACACCTTC; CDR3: CASSQDDRGPSNYGYTF
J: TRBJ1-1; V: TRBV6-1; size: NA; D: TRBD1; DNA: TGTGCCAGCAGTGACCGACAGGGCACTGAAGCTTTCTTT; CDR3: CASSDRQGTEAFF
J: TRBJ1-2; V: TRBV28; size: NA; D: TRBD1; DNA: TGTGCCAGCAAACGGGACAGATCTAACTATGGCTACACCTTC; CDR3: CASKRDRSNYGYTF
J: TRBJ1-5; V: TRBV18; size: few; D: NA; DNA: TGTGCCAGCTCACCCACGGGGTACAATCAGCCCCAGCATTTT; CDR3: CASSPTGYNQPQHF
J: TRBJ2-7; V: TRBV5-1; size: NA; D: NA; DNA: TGCGCCAGCAGCCCCACAGGCTACGAGCAGTACTTC; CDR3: CASSPTGYEQYF
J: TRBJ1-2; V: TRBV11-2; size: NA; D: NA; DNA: TGTGCCAGCAGCTTAGGGCGGTTAGCTAACTATGGCTACACCTTC; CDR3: CASSLGRLANYGYTF
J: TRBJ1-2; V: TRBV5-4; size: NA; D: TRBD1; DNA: TGTGCCAGCAGTTGGACAGGTGGGAGAGGAAACTATGGCTACACCTTC; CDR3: CASSWTGGRGNYGYTF
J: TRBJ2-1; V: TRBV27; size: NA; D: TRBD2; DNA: TGTGCCAGCAGTTTAAGGACTAGCGGGGGGTTTAGCTCCTACAATGAGCAGTTCTTC; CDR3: CASSLRTSGGFSSYNEQFF
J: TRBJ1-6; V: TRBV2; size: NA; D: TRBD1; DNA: TGTGCCAGCAGTGGGGCCCGACAGGGCGGACCCCTCCACTTT; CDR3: CASSGARQGGPLHF
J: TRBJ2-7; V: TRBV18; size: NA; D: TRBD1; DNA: TGTGCCAGCTCACCGTCGGACAGGACCTTCTCCTACGAGCAGTACTTC; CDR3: CASSPSDRTFSYEQYF
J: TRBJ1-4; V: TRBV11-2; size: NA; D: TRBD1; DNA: TGTGCCAGCAGCCTAGGACAGGGCGAAGAAAAACTGTTTTTT; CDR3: CASSLGQGEEKLFF
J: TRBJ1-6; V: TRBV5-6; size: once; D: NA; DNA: TGTGCCAGCAGCTTGTCGAGATCACCCCTCCACTTT; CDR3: CASSLSRSPLHF
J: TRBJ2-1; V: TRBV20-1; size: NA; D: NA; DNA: TGCAGTGCTAGTCGGTTAGCGGAGGTATACAATGAGCAGTTCTTC; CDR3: CSASRLAEVYNEQFF
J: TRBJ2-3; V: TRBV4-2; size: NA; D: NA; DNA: TGTGCCAGCAGCCAAGCCAGGGTGGGATCGTCCGATACGCAGTATTTT; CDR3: CASSQARVGSSDTQYF
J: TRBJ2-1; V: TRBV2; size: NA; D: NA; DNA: TGTGCCAGCGTCCGGTTGGGGGGGCGTTATGAGCAGTTCTTC; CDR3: CASVRLGGRYEQFF
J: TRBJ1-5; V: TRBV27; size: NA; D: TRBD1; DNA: TGTGCCAGCAGGCGGACAGGGAGTGATCATAGCAATCAGCCCCAGCATTTT; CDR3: CASRRTGSDHSNQPQHF
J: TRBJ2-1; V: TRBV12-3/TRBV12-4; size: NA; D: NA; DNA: TGTGCCAGCAGGGTACAGGGCTACAATGAGCAGTTCTTC; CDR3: CASRVQGYNEQFF
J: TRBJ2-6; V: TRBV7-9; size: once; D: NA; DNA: TGTGCCAGCAGCTCTCCTGCGACAGCTCCCTCTGGGGCCAACGTCCTGACTTTC; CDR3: CASSSPATAPSGANVLTF
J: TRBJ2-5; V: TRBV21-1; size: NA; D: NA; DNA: TGTGCCAGCAGCAAAGTTGGAAGGGGCCAAGAGACCCAGTACTTC; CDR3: CASSKVGRGQETQYF
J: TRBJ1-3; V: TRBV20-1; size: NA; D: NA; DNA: TGCAGTGGCGAAAGAGGAAACACCATATATTTT; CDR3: CSGERGNTIYF
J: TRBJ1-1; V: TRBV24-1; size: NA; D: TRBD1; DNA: TGTGCCACCAGTGACGGGACAGGGGCGAACACTGAAGCTTTCTTT; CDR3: CATSDGTGANTEAFF
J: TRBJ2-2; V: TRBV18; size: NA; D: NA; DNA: TGTGCCAGCTCGGCAGGGACGAACACCGGGGAGCTGTTTTTT; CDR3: CASSAGTNTGELFF
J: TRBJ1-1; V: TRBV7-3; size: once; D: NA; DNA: TGTGCCAGCAGCTTAAGAGGACATAAACTGAACACTGAAGCTTTCTTT; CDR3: CASSLRGHKLNTEAFF
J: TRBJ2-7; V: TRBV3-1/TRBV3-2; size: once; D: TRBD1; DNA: TGTGCCAGCAGCCCTCATTGGGGACAGGGGGGCTACGAGCAGTACTTC; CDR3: CASSPHWGQGGYEQYF
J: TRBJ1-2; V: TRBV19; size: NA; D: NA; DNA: TGTGCCAGTAGTACGTGGCAGGGGATGGGGTATGGCTACACCTTC; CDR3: CASSTWQGMGYGYTF